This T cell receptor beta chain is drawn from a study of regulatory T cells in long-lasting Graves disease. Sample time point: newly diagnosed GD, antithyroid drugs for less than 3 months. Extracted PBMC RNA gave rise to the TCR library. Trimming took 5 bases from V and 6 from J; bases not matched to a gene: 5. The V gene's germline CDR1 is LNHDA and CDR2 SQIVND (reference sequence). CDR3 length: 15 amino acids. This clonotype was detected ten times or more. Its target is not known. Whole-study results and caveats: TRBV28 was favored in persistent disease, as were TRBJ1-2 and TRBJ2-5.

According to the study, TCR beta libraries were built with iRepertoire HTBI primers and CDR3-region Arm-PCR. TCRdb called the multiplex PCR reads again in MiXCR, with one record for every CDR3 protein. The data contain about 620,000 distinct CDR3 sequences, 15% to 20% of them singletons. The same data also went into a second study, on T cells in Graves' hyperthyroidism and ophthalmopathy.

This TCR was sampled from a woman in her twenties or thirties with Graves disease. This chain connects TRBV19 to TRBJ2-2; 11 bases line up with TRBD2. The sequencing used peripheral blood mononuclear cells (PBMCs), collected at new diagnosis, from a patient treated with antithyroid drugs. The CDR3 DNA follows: TGTGCCAGTAGTTTACTAGCGGGAGAGGCCGGGGAGCTGTTTTTT. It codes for CASSLLAGEAGELFF.